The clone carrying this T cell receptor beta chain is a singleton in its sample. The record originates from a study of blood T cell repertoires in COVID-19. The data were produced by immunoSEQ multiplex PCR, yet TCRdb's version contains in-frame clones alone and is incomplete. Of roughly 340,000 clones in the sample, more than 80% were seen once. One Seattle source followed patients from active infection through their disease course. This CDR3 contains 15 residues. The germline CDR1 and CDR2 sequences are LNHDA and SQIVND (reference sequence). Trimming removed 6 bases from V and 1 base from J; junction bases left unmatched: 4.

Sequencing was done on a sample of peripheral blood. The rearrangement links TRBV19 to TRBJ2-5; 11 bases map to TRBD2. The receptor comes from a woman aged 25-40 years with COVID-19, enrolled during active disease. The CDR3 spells CASSLTSGSQETQYF. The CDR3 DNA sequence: TGTGCCAGTAGCCTAACTAGCGGGAGCCAAGAGACCCAGTACTTC.